This T cell receptor beta chain was identified during a study of control samples from healthy donors and cancer patients. The CDR3 sequence is 12 residues long. V was pared by 6 bases and J by 3 bases, with 9 bases between. The germline gives CDR1 MDHEN, CDR2 SYDVKM. Only in-frame clones appear in the TCRdb table, and some are missing; sequencing was by immunoSEQ multiplex PCR. This table has 150,000 or so clones, approximately 93% appearing once. The rearrangement uses TRBV28 and TRBJ2-7, with D maybe TRBD2 (6 bases). The sample consisted of blood. The receptor was isolated from a man aged 18 to 29 in good health. This chain's CDR3 is CASRLGGYEQYF. CDR3 nucleotides: TGTGCCAGCAGGTTGGGGGGCTACGAGCAGTACTTC.